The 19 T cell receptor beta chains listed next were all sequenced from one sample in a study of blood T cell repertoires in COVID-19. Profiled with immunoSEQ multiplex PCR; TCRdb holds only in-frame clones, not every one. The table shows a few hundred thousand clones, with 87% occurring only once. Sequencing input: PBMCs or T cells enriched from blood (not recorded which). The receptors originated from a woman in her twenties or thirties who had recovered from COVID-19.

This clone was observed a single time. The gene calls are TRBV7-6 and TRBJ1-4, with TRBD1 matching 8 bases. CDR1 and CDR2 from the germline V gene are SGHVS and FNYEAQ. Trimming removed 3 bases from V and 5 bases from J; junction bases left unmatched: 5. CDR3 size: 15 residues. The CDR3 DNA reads TGTGCCAGCAGCTTGGGGACAGGACTAAATGAAAAACTGTTTTTT. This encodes CASSLGTGLNEKLFF.

CDR3: CASSLGLAGGQETQYF. In nucleotides, the CDR3 is TGTGCCAGTAGTCTGGGACTAGCGGGGGGGCAGGAGACCCAGTACTTC. J is TRBJ2-5 and V is TRBV19, with 16 bases lining up with TRBD2. This CDR3 has 16 residues. Germline V gene sequence: CDR1 LNHDA, CDR2 SQIVND (reference sequence). V shed 5 bases, J shed 5 bases, and the junction held 5 bases outside the gene matches.

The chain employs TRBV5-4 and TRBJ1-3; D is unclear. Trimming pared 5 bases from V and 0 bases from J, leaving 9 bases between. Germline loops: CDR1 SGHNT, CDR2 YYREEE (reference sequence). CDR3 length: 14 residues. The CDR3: CASSLDTSGNTIYF. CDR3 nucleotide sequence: TGTGCCAGCAGTTTAGACACCTCTGGAAACACCATATATTTT.

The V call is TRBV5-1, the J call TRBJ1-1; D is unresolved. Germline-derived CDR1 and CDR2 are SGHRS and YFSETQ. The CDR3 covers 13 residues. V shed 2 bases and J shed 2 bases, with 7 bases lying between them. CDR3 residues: CASSLETNTEAFF. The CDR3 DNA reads TGCGCCAGCAGCTTAGAGACAAACACTGAAGCTTTCTTT.

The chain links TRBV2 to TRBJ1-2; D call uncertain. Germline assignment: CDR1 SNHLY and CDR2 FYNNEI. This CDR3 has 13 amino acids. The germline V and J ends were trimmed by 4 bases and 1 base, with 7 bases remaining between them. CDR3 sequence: CASSVGSNYGYTF. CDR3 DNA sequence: TGTGCCAGCAGTGTGGGGAGTAACTATGGCTACACCTTC.

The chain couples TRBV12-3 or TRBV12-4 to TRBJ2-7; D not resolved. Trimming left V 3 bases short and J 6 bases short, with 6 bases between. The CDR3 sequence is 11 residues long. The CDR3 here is CASSFSGEQYF. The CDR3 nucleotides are TGTGCCAGCAGTTTTTCCGGCGAGCAGTACTTC.

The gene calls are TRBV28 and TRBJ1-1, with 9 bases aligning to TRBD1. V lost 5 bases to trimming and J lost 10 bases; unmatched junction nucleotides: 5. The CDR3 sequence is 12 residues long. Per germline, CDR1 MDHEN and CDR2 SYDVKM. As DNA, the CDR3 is TGTGCCAGCAGTGACCAGGACAGGGGAGCTTTCTTT. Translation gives CASSDQDRGAFF.

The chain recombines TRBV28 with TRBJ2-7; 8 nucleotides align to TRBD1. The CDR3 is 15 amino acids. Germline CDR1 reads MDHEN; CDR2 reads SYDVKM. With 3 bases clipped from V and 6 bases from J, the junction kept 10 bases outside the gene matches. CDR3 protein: CASSFRARGQVEQYF. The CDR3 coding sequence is TGTGCCAGCAGTTTCCGGGCCAGGGGGCAAGTCGAGCAGTACTTC.

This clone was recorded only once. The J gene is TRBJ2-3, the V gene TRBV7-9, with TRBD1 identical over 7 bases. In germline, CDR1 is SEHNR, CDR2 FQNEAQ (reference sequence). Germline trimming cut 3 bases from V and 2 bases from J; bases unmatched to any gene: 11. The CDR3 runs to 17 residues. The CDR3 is CASSFPPGQMATDTQYF. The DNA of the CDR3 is TGTGCCAGCAGCTTTCCTCCGGGACAGATGGCCACAGATACGCAGTATTTT. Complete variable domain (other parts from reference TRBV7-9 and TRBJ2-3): DTGVSQNPRHKITKRGQNVTFRCDPISEHNRLYWYRQTLGQGPEFLTYFQNEAQLEKSRLLSDRFSAERPKGSFSTLEIQRTEQGDSAMYLCASSFPPGQMATDTQYFGPGTRLTVL.

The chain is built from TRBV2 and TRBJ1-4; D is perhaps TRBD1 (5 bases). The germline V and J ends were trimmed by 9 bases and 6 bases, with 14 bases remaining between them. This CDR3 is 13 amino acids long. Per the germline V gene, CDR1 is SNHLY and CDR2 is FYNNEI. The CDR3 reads CARGTGEDEKLFF. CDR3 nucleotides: TGTGCCAGGGGAACGGGGGAAGATGAAAAACTGTTTTTT.

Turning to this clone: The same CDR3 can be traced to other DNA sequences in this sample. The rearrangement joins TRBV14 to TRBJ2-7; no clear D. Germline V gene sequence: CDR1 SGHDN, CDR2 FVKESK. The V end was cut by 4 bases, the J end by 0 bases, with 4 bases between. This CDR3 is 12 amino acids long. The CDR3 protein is CASSRSSYEQYF. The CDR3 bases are TGTGCCAGCAGCCGTAGCTCCTACGAGCAGTACTTC.

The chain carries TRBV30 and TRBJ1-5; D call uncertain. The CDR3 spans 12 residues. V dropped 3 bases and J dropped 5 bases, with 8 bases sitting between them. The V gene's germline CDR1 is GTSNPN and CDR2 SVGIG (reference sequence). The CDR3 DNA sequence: TGTGCCTGGAGGGGCTGGTATCAGCCCCAGCATTTT. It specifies CAWRGWYQPQHF. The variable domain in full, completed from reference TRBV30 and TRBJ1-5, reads SQTIHQWPATLVQPVGSPLSLECTVEGTSNPNLYWYRQAAGRGLQLLFYSVGIGQISSEVPQNLSASRPQDRQFILSSKKLLLSDSGFYLCAWRGWYQPQHFGDGTRLSIL.

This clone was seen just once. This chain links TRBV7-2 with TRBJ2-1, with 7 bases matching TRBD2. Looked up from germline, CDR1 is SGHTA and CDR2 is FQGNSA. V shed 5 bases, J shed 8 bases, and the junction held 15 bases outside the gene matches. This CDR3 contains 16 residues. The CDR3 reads CASSQGFGGGMYEQFF. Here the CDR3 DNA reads TGTGCCAGCAGCCAAGGGTTTGGCGGGGGAATGTATGAGCAGTTCTTC.

Here the CDR3 reads CASSRDTYTGELFF. The DNA of the CDR3 is TGTGCCAGCAGCAGGGACACTTACACCGGGGAGCTGTTTTTT. V gene TRBV6-5 combines with J gene TRBJ2-2; D is possibly TRBD1 (6 bases). Deletions cut 6 bases from V and 3 bases from J, with 11 bases between. This CDR3 spans 14 amino acids. Germline lookup yields CDR1 MNHEY and CDR2 SVGAGI.

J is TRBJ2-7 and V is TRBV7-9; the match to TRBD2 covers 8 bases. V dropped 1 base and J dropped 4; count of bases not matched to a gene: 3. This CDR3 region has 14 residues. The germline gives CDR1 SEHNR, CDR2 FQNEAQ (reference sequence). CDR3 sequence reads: CASSLDGTRYEQYF. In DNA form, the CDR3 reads TGTGCCAGCAGCTTAGATGGGACTAGATACGAGCAGTACTTC.

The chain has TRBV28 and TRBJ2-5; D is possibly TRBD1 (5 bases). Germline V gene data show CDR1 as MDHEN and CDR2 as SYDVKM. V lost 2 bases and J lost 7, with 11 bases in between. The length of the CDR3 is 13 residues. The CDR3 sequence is CASSLRGGGTQYF. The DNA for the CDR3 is TGTGCCAGCAGTTTAAGGGGTGGCGGGACCCAGTACTTC.

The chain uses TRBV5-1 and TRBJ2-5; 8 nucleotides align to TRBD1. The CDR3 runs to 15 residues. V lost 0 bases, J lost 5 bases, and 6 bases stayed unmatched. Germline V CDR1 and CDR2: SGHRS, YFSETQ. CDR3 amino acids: CASSLGQGLGETQYF. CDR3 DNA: TGCGCCAGCAGCTTGGGACAGGGGTTGGGGGAGACCCAGTACTTC. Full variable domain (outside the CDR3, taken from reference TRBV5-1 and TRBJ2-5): KAGVTQTPRYLIKTRGQQVTLSCSPISGHRSVSWYQQTPGQGLQFLFEYFSETQRNKGNFPGRFSGRQFSNSRSEMNVSTLELGDSALYLCASSLGQGLGETQYFGPGTRLLVL.

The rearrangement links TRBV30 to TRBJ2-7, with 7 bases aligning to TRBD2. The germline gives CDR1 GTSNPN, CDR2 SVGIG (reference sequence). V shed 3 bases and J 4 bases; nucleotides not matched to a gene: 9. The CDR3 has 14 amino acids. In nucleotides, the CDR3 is TGTGCCTGGAGCCCCCTCAAGGGAGGGTACGAGCAGTACTTC. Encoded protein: CAWSPLKGGYEQYF.

The CDR3 region has the DNA TGTGCCAGCAGCGTAGCGCCAGACAGTGAAAAACTGTTTTTT. This translates into CASSVAPDSEKLFF. This chain links TRBV9 with TRBJ1-4; D is possibly TRBD1 (5 bases). Germline V gives CDR1 SGDLS, CDR2 YYNGEE. V was trimmed by 0 bases and J by 7 bases, leaving 10 bases between them. The CDR3 is made up of 14 amino acids.